Here is one T cell receptor (beta chain) with its context. Trimming removed 0 bases from V and 7 bases from J; junction bases left unmatched: 19. This CDR3 comprises 20 residues. Germline assignment: CDR1 LGHNA and CDR2 YSLEER. This table comes from immunoSEQ multiplex PCR, and its TCRdb copy is limited to in-frame clones, with some not included. This repertoire shows some 2.1 million clones, just over 90% found once; its top ten account for around 1.7%. This entry comes from a study of shared clonotypes between healthy human individuals. Whole-study context: Those who served as donors were a couple of women and a few men between the ages of 18 and 49.

Cells designated naive CD8 were CD45RO-negative and were positively selected for CCR7, with terminally differentiated effector memory CD45RA+ cells excluded. The chain employs TRBV4-3 and TRBJ2-2; TRBD2 matches at 8 bases. This TCR was sampled from a man younger than 30 in good health. Some clones in this sample may be carry-over from other donors' samples. Sequencing was performed on naive CD8+ T cells from PBMCs. DNA of the CDR3: TGCGCCAGCAGCCAAGATCACCCTTGGGAGCGGGAGTTTTTCAACGGGGAGCTGTTTTTT. Residues: CASSQDHPWEREFFNGELFF.